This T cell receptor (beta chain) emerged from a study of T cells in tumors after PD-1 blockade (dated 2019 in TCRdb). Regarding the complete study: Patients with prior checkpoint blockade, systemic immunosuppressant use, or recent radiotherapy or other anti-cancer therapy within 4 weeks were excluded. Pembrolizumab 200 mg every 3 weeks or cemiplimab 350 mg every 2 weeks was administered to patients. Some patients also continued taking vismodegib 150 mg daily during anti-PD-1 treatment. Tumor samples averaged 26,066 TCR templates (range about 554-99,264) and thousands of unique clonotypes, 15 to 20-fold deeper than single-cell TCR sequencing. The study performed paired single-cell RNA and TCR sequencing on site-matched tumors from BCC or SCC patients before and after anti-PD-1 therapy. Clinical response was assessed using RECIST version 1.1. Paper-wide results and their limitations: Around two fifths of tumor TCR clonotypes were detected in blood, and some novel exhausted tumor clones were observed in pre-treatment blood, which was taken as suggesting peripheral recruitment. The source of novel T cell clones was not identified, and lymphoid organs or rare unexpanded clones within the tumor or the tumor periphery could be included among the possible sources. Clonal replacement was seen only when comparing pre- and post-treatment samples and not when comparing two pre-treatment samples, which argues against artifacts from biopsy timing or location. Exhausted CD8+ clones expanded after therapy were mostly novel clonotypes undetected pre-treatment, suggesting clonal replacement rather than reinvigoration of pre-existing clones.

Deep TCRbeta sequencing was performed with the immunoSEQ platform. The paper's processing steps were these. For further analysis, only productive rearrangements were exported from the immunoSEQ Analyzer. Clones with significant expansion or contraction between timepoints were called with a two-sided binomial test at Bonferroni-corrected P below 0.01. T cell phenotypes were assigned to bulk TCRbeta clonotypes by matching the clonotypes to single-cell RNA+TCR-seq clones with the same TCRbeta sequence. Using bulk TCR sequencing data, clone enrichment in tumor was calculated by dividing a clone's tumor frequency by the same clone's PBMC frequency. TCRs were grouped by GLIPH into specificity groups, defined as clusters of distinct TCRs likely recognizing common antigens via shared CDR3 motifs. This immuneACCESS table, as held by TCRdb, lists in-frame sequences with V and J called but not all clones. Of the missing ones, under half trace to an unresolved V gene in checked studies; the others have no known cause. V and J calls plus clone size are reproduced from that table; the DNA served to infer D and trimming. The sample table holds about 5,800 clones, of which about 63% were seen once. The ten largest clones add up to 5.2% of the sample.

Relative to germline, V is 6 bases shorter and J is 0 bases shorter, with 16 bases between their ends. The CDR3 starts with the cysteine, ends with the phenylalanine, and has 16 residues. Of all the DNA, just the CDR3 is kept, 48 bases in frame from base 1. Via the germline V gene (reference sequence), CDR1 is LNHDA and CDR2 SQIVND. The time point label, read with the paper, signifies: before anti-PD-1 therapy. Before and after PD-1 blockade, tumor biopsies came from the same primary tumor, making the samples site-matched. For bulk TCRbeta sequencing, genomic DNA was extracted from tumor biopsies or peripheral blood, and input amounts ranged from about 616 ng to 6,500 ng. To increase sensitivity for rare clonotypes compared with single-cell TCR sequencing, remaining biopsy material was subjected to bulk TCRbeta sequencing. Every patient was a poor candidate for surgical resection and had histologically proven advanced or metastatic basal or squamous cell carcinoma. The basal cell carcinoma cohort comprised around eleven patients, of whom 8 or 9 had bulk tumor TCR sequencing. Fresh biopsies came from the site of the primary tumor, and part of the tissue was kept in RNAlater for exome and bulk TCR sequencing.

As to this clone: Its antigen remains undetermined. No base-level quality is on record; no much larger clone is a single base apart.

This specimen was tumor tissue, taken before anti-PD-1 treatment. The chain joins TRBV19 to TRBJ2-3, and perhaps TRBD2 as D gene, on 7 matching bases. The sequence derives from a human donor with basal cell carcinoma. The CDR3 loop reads CASSPSWGGSTDTQYF. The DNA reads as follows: TGTGCCAGTAGCCCTTCTTGGGGGGGCAGCACAGATACGCAGTATTTT. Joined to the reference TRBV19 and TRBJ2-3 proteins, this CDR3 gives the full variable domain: DGGITQSPKYLFRKEGQNVTLSCEQNLNHDAMYWYRQDPGQGLRLIYYSQIVNDFQKGDIAEGYSVSREKKESFPLTVTSAQKNPTAFYLCASSPSWGGSTDTQYFGPGTRLTVL.